A single sample gave rise to the 31 T cell receptor beta chains below, sequenced in a study of T-cell reconstitution after alpha-beta-depleted transplantation in children (dated by TCRdb to the mid-2010s). The method was PCR. Sequencing was carried out with an Illumina HiSeq 2500. To normalize quantification of the TCRbeta repertoire, the TCR libraries were built with molecular barcoding that relied on unique molecular identifiers. The public reads were reprocessed in TCRdb via fastp at Q25 and MiXCR, keeping in-frame beta chains. All rows with the same CDR3 protein become a single entry with the most common DNA and genes. This sample holds over 100,000 distinct CDR3 sequences; roughly 6% were observed only once. The top ten clones comprise about 6% of the sample. In the paper's terms, the time point label means: day 60 (about 2 months) after transplantation. What the treatment or condition label conveys for this sample: allogeneic hematopoietic cell transplantation with graft depleted of TCRalphabeta T cells and CD19 B cells.

Sample: PBMCs, mostly from graft donor cells, taken 60 days after TCRalphabeta/CD19-depleted stem cell transplant. These receptors originate from a female patient younger than 10 who had a stem cell transplant for Fanconi anemia, so the T cells may come from the graft donor.

This clonotype was recorded at least ten times. The V call is TRBV27, the J call TRBJ2-7; 9 positions match TRBD2. The CDR3 covers 14 residues. Trimming removed 6 bases from V and 3 bases from J; junction bases left unmatched: 6. Germline CDR1 MNHEY, CDR2 SMNVEV (reference sequence). The CDR3 spells CASSVLAGDYEQYF. CDR3 coding DNA: TGTGCCAGCAGCGTGTTAGCGGGAGACTACGAGCAGTACTTC.

This clonotype was observed many times. This rearrangement joins TRBV3-1 to TRBJ2-3; TRBD2 matches at 10 bases. V lost 8 bases and J lost 0; bases outside the gene matches: 11. Germline V gives CDR1 LGHDT, CDR2 YNNKEL (reference sequence). The CDR3 covers 17 residues. The CDR3 is CASGIAGGRLSTDTQYF. CDR3 DNA sequence: TGTGCCAGCGGGATAGCGGGAGGAAGACTGAGCACAGATACGCAGTATTTT.

This clonotype has ten or more counts. The rearrangement joins TRBV2 to TRBJ2-3; 8 nucleotides agree with TRBD1. V shed 3 bases, J shed 6 bases, and the junction held 8 bases outside the gene matches. The germline V gene encodes CDR1 SNHLY and CDR2 FYNNEI. This CDR3 is built from 15 residues. The chain's CDR3 is CASSDPDRVMDTQYF. CDR3 DNA sequence: TGTGCCAGCAGTGACCCGGACAGGGTAATGGATACGCAGTATTTT.

This clonotype was observed many times. This chain joins TRBV5-1 and TRBJ2-3; a possible D gene is TRBD2 (5 bases). Trimming shortened V by 4 bases and J by 0 bases, and 12 bases separated the two germline ends. CDR3 length: 15 amino acids. Germline CDR1 SGHRS, CDR2 YFSETQ. DNA for the CDR3: TGCGCCAGCAGCACTGCCGGGATCAGCACAGATACGCAGTATTTT. Residues: CASSTAGISTDTQYF.

This clonotype was detected many times. The chain combines TRBV29-1 with TRBJ2-1; D is unclear. This CDR3 is 11 amino acids long. The V end was cut by 5 bases, the J end by 10 bases, with 12 bases between. Germline V gene lookup returns CDR1 SQVTM and CDR2 ANQGSEA. DNA for the CDR3: TGCAGCGTTAACCTTATCAGGGAGCAGTTCTTC. Its translation is CSVNLIREQFF.

This clonotype has at least ten counts. The chain uses TRBV29-1 and TRBJ2-7, with D possibly being TRBD1 or TRBD2 (5 bases each). The V gene lost 5 bases and the J gene lost 0 bases, with 17 bases spanning the gap. The length of the CDR3 is 15 residues. The germline gives CDR1 SQVTM, CDR2 ANQGSEA. Here the CDR3 DNA reads TGCAGCGTTTCAGGGACGGAACAGAGCTCCTACGAGCAGTACTTC. Residues: CSVSGTEQSSYEQYF.

This clonotype was seen at least ten times. V gene TRBV7-2 combines with J gene TRBJ1-1; TRBD1 aligns across 8 bases. Germline V gene sequence: CDR1 SGHTA, CDR2 FQGNSA. The CDR3 contains 14 residues. V lost 5 bases and J lost 2; bases outside the gene matches: 4. CDR3 loop: CASSRDRRNTEAFF. In nucleotides, the CDR3 is TGTGCCAGCAGCCGGGACAGGAGAAACACTGAAGCTTTCTTT.

This chain joins TRBV20-1 and TRBJ2-2, with 10 bases matching TRBD2. Looked up from germline, CDR1 is DFQATT and CDR2 is SNEGSKA (reference sequence). The CDR3 covers 15 residues. Trimming cost V 3 bases and J 3 bases; bases outside gene matches: 4. The CDR3 is CSASTSGIHTGELFF. The CDR3, as DNA: TGCAGTGCTAGCACTAGCGGGATTCACACCGGGGAGCTGTTTTTT.

This clonotype was counted ten times or more. V usage is TRBV10-3 and J usage is TRBJ2-7; 8 nucleotides align to TRBD2. Trimming removed 3 bases from V and 2 bases from J; junction bases left unmatched: 9. In germline, CDR1 is ENHRY, CDR2 SYGVKD. The CDR3 is made up of 16 amino acids. The CDR3 DNA reads TGTGCCATCAGTGAATTAGCGGGGCCCTACACCTACGAGCAGTACTTC. It specifies CAISELAGPYTYEQYF.

The V and J genes are TRBV7-3 and TRBJ2-5; 14 bases agree with TRBD2. This CDR3 has 16 residues. In germline, CDR1 is SGHTA, CDR2 FQGTGA. The V segment lost 6 bases and the J segment 5 bases; nucleotides outside the gene matches: 8. The CDR3 DNA is TGTGCCAGCAGTACGGGACTAGCGGGGGAAGGGGAGACCCAGTACTTC. This sequence encodes CASSTGLAGEGETQYF.

This clonotype occurred many times. The chain combines TRBV5-1 with TRBJ1-3; 8 nucleotides line up with TRBD1. CDR1 and CDR2 (germline): SGHRS, YFSETQ. V was clipped by 1 base and J by 0 bases; unmatched bases: 6. This CDR3 spans 17 amino acids. The CDR3 reads CASSLQGAAASGNTIYF. CDR3 nucleotides: TGCGCCAGCAGCTTGCAGGGGGCGGCAGCCTCTGGAAACACCATATATTTT. The whole variable domain, remainder taken from reference TRBV5-1 and TRBJ1-3, is KAGVTQTPRYLIKTRGQQVTLSCSPISGHRSVSWYQQTPGQGLQFLFEYFSETQRNKGNFPGRFSGRQFSNSRSEMNVSTLELGDSALYLCASSLQGAAASGNTIYFGEGSWLTVV.

The table lists this clonotype with many counts. The CDR3 sequence: CASSLGTGFSYEQYF. In nucleotides, the CDR3 is TGTGCCAGCAGCTTAGGCACAGGTTTCTCCTACGAGCAGTACTTC. The chain has TRBV7-3 and TRBJ2-7, with D perhaps TRBD1 (5 bases). Trimming took off 2 bases at V and 0 bases at J, with 11 bases between the two ends. This CDR3 comprises 15 residues. CDR1 SGHTA and CDR2 FQGTGA come from the germline V gene.

This clonotype was counted only a few times. This sequence joins TRBV14 and TRBJ2-7, with 8 bases matching TRBD1. The CDR3 totals 15 residues. V gave up 2 bases and J gave up 5 bases; unmatched junction bases: 8. Germline CDR1 and CDR2: SGHDN and FVKESK. The CDR3 reads CASSQRTGSPHEQYF. CDR3 coding DNA: TGTGCCAGCAGCCAAAGGACAGGGTCTCCCCACGAGCAGTACTTC.

This clonotype was detected ten times or more. The J gene is TRBJ1-1, the V gene TRBV20-1, with unresolved D. Germline V CDR1 and CDR2: DFQATT, SNEGSKA (reference sequence). CDR3 size: 10 residues. Trimming pared 7 bases from V and 1 base from J, leaving 4 bases between. DNA for the CDR3: TGCAGTGGAGGGAACACTGAAGCTTTCTTT. The encoded protein is CSGGNTEAFF.

This chain joins TRBV6-1 and TRBJ2-3; D is perhaps TRBD1 (8 bases). V lost 6 bases and J 1 base, leaving 17 bases between the germline ends. Germline V gene sequence: CDR1 MNHNS, CDR2 SASEGT. The CDR3 is 16 residues long. CDR3 coding DNA: TGTGCCAGCAGACTGGACAGGGCGGGGGGCACAGATACGCAGTATTTT. Residues: CASRLDRAGGTDTQYF.

The sample holds many counts of this clonotype. The chain combines TRBV10-3 with TRBJ2-5, with 11 nucleotides matching TRBD2. The germline gives CDR1 ENHRY, CDR2 SYGVKD. The CDR3 totals 16 residues. The J segment lost 2 bases and the V segment lost 0 bases, leaving 2 bases of the junction unmatched. CDR3 sequence: CAISESVAGGQETQYF. DNA of the CDR3: TGTGCCATCAGTGAGTCGGTAGCGGGGGGGCAAGAGACCCAGTACTTC.

The V call is TRBV5-1, the J call TRBJ1-1, with a tentative D call TRBD1 (6 bases). CDR1 is SGHRS and CDR2 is YFSETQ in the germline V gene. V was pared by 2 bases and J by 4 bases, with 9 bases between. CDR3 length: 13 amino acids. The CDR3 DNA is TGCGCCAGCAGCTTTGGAGGGGGCACTGAAGCTTTCTTT. This gives the protein CASSFGGGTEAFF.

This clonotype was counted only a few times. V and J are TRBV5-1 and TRBJ1-6; TRBD1 is a possible D gene (5 bases). Trimming removed 0 bases at V and 7 bases at J, with 8 bases between. The germline gives CDR1 SGHRS, CDR2 YFSETQ. The CDR3 runs 14 residues. CDR3 in amino acids: CASSLDRPNSPLHF. The CDR3 region has the DNA TGCGCCAGCAGCTTGGACAGGCCGAATTCACCCCTCCACTTT.

Of note for this clonotype: A much larger clone differs by one base, so this may be a read error. This likely comes from a read error, as the CDR3 has no conserved phenylalanine or tryptophan at its end. This chain joins TRBV12-3 or TRBV12-4 and TRBJ2-7; 8 bases align to TRBD2. The CDR3 runs to 14 residues. Unmatched junction bases numbered 8, after V lost 6 bases and J lost 4 bases. The CDR3 loop is CASSRAGVSYEQYY. The DNA for the CDR3 is TGTGCCAGCAGCCGAGCGGGAGTGTCGTACGAGCAGTACTAC.

This clonotype was found many times. The gene calls are TRBV5-1 and TRBJ2-5; D is unresolved. This CDR3 spans 13 amino acids. V lost 2 bases to trimming and J lost 2 bases, with 7 bases between them. CDR1 and CDR2 from the germline V gene are SGHRS and YFSETQ. CDR3 amino acids: CASSLLQQETQYF. The CDR3 DNA is TGCGCCAGCAGCTTACTCCAACAAGAGACCCAGTACTTC.

This clonotype was counted between two and nine times. The chain recombines TRBV2 with TRBJ2-7; 13 bases line up with TRBD2. The junction had 4 bases not matched to a gene; V was cut back by 7 bases and J by 4 bases. The CDR3 contains 14 residues. Germline loops: CDR1 SNHLY, CDR2 FYNNEI. CDR3 bases: TGTGCCAGCACTACTAGCGGGGGGGGATACGAGCAGTACTTC. Protein: CASTTSGGGYEQYF.

CDR3 sequence: CASSQGGGIPNQPQHF. For the CDR3, the DNA is TGCGCCAGCAGCCAAGGGGGAGGGATCCCGAATCAGCCCCAGCATTTT. The chain uses TRBV4-1 and TRBJ1-5, with D unresolved. CDR1 and CDR2 from the germline V gene are MGHRA and YSYEKL. The CDR3 has 16 amino acids. Trimming shortened V by 1 base and J by 4 bases, and 14 bases separated the two germline ends.

This clonotype was counted only a few times. The chain joins TRBV29-1 to TRBJ1-4; D remains unclear. The CDR3 spans 14 residues. Germline CDR1 and CDR2: SQVTM and ANQGSEA. V gave up 2 bases and J gave up 7 bases, with 14 bases separating them. CDR3 region: CSVERAGESEKLFF. The CDR3 DNA sequence: TGCAGCGTTGAAAGGGCAGGCGAGTCTGAAAAACTGTTTTTT.

This clonotype was seen at least ten times. The chain uses TRBV12-3 or TRBV12-4 and TRBJ2-1, with D unclear. V was cut by 5 bases and J by 4 bases, with 9 bases left in between. The length of the CDR3 is 13 residues. DNA for the CDR3: TGTGCCAGCAGTCTTATGGGGTACAATGAGCAGTTCTTC. Protein: CASSLMGYNEQFF.

This clonotype was counted at least ten times. The rearrangement links TRBV28 to TRBJ2-3; no clear D gene. CDR1 is MDHEN, CDR2 SYDVKM, per germline. Trimming pared 9 bases from V and 2 bases from J, leaving 18 bases between. The CDR3 has 15 residues. This CDR3 is CASQGPPPNTDTQYF. CDR3 DNA: TGTGCCAGTCAAGGACCACCACCTAACACAGATACGCAGTATTTT.

Many counts were recorded for this clonotype. The V and J genes are TRBV30 and TRBJ2-3, with D perhaps matching TRBD2 (5 bases). V lost 4 bases, J lost 2 bases, and 7 bases lay in between. This CDR3 comprises 12 residues. Looked up from germline, CDR1 is GTSNPN and CDR2 is SVGIG (reference sequence). Here the CDR3 reads CAWTRDTDTQYF. The CDR3 coding sequence is TGTGCCTGGACCCGGGACACAGATACGCAGTATTTT.

This clonotype was seen more than once but under ten times. The chain couples TRBV28 to TRBJ2-7, with 10 positions matching TRBD1. J lost 6 bases, V lost 1 base, and 15 bases had no gene match. CDR3 length: 18 amino acids. Looked up from germline, CDR1 is MDHEN and CDR2 is SYDVKM. DNA for the CDR3: TGTGCCAGCAGTTTATTTCCCGGGACAGGGGTTCTCGGGGGCGAGCAGTACTTC. This encodes CASSLFPGTGVLGGEQYF. Drawing the rest from reference TRBV28 and TRBJ2-7, the complete variable domain is DVKVTQSSRYLVKRTGEKVFLECVQDMDHENMFWYRQDPGLGLRLIYFSYDVKMKEKGDIPEGYSVSREKKERFSLILESASTNQTSMYLCASSLFPGTGVLGGEQYFGPGTRLTVT.

This clonotype was detected many times. The chain joins TRBV9 to TRBJ2-7; D remains ambiguous. The germline V gene has CDR1 SGDLS and CDR2 YYNGEE. The V and J ends lost 0 bases and 0 bases respectively, with 4 bases between them. This CDR3 has 13 amino acids. The CDR3 coding sequence is TGTGCCAGCAGCGTAGACAGCTCCTACGAGCAGTACTTC. The encoded protein is CASSVDSSYEQYF.

The J gene is TRBJ2-1, the V gene TRBV4-2; 7 nucleotides line up with TRBD2. The CDR3 runs 15 residues. CDR1 is LGHNA, CDR2 YNFKEQ, per germline. The V gene end was trimmed by 1 base and the J gene end by 4 bases; junction bases not matched to a gene: 4. The CDR3 coding sequence is TGTGCCAGCAGCCAAGGGGGACTACGTTACAATGAGCAGTTCTTC. Translated, it gives CASSQGGLRYNEQFF.

This clonotype was seen at least ten times. V is TRBV5-1 and J is TRBJ2-3; 11 bases line up with TRBD2. V lost 3 bases, J lost 2 bases, and 8 bases stayed unmatched. Germline V gene lookup returns CDR1 SGHRS and CDR2 YFSETQ. The CDR3 is made up of 17 amino acids. The CDR3 protein is CASSWPPGLAATDTQYF. Here the CDR3 DNA reads TGCGCCAGCAGCTGGCCACCGGGACTAGCGGCCACAGATACGCAGTATTTT.

This clonotype was seen ten or more times. V is TRBV28 and J is TRBJ2-7; the D gene is possibly TRBD1 (5 bases). Trimming pared 4 bases from V and 2 bases from J, leaving 6 bases between. CDR3 length equals 12 residues. Germline CDR1 and CDR2: MDHEN and SYDVKM. DNA for the CDR3: TGTGCCAGCAGTTGGGGCCCCTACGAGCAGTACTTC. It codes for CASSWGPYEQYF. The whole variable domain, remainder taken from reference TRBV28 and TRBJ2-7, is DVKVTQSSRYLVKRTGEKVFLECVQDMDHENMFWYRQDPGLGLRLIYFSYDVKMKEKGDIPEGYSVSREKKERFSLILESASTNQTSMYLCASSWGPYEQYFGPGTRLTVT.